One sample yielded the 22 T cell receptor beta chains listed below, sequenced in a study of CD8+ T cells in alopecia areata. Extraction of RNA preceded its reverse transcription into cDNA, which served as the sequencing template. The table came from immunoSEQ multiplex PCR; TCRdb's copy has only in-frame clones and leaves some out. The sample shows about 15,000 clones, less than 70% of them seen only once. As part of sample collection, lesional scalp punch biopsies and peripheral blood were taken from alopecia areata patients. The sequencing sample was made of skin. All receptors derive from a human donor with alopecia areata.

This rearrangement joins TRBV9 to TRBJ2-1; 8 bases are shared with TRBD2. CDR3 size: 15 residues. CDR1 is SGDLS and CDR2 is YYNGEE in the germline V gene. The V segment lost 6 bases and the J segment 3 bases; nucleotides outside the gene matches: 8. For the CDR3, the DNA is TGTGCCAGCAACGCCGGGACTAGGATCTACAATGAGCAGTTCTTC. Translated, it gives CASNAGTRIYNEQFF.

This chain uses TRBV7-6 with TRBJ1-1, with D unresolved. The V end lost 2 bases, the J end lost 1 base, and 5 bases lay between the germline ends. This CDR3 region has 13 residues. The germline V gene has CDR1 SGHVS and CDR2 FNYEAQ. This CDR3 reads CASSLTWNTEAFF. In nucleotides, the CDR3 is TGTGCCAGCAGCTTAACTTGGAACACTGAAGCTTTCTTT.

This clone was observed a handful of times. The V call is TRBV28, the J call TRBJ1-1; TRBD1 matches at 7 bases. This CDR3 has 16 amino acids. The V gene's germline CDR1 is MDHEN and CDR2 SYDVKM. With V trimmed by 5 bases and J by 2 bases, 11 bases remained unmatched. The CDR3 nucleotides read TGTGCCAGCAGTCCCCCGGACAGGACTATTAACACTGAAGCTTTCTTT. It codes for CASSPPDRTINTEAFF. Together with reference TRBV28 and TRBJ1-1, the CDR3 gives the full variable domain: DVKVTQSSRYLVKRTGEKVFLECVQDMDHENMFWYRQDPGLGLRLIYFSYDVKMKEKGDIPEGYSVSREKKERFSLILESASTNQTSMYLCASSPPDRTINTEAFFGQGTRLTVV.

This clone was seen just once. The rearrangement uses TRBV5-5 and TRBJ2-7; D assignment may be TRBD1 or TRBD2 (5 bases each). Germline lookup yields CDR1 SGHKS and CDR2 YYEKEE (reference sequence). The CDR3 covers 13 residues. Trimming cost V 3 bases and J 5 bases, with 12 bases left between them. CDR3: CASSSRWGNEQYF. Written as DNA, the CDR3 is TGTGCCAGCAGCTCCCGATGGGGGAACGAGCAGTACTTC.

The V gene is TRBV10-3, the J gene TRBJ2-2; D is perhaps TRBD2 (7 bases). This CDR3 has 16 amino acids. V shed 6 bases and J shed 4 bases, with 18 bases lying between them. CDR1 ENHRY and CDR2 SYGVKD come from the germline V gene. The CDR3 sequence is CAIRGHRRGSTGELFF. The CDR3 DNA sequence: TGTGCCATCAGGGGACACAGGCGGGGGAGCACCGGGGAGCTGTTTTTT.

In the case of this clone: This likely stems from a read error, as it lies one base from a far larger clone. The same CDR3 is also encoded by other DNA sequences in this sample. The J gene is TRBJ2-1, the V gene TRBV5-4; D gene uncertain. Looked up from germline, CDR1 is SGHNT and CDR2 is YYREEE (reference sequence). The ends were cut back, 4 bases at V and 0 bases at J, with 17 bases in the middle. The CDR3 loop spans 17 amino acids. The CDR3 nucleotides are TGTGCCAGCAGCAATTGGCTGCAGACCAGCTCCTACAATGAGCAGTTCTTC. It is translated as CASSNWLQTSSYNEQFF.

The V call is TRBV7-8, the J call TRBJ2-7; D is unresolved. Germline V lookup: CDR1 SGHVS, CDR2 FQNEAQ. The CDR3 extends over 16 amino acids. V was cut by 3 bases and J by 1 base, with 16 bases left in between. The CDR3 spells CASSLDLWGSSYEQYF. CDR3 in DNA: TGTGCCAGCAGCTTGGACCTTTGGGGTTCATCCTACGAGCAGTACTTC.

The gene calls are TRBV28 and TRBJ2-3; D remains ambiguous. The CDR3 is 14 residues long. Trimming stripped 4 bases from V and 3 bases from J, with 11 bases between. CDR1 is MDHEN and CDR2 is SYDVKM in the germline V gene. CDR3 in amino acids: CASSSSGTTDTQYF. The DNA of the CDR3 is TGTGCCAGCAGTTCATCCGGAACAACAGATACGCAGTATTTT.

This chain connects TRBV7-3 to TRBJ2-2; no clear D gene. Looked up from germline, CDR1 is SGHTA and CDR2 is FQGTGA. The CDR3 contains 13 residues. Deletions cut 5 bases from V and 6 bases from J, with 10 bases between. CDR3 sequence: CASSARISGELFF. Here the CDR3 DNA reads TGTGCCAGCAGCGCCCGGATTTCCGGGGAGCTGTTTTTT.

The DNA of the CDR3 is TGTGCCAGCAGCCCCATGCCTACGGGAGGCTACAGCTCTGGGGCCAACGTCCTGACTTTC. This sequence encodes CASSPMPTGGYSSGANVLTF. V usage is TRBV7-3 and J usage is TRBJ2-6; 7 bases agree with TRBD2. Germline assignment: CDR1 SGHTA and CDR2 FQGTGA. There are 20 residues in the CDR3. V dropped 5 bases and J dropped 0; count of bases not matched to a gene: 16.

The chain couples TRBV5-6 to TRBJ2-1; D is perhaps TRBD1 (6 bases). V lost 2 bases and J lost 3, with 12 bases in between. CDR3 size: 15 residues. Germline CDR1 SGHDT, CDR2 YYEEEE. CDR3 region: CASSFSGGYYNEQFF. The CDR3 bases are TGTGCCAGCAGCTTCAGTGGGGGCTACTACAATGAGCAGTTCTTC.

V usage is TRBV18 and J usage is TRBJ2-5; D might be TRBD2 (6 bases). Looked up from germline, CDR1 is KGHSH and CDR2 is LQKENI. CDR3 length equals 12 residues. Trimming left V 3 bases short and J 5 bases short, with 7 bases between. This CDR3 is CASSPTRETQYF. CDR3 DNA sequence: TGTGCCAGCTCACCGACTAGGGAGACCCAGTACTTC.

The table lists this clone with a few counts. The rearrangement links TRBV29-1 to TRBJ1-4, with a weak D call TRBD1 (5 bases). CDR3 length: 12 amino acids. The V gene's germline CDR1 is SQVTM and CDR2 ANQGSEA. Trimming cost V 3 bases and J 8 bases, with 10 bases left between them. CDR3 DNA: TGCAGCGTTGATGGGGGTAGCGAAAAACTGTTTTTT. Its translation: CSVDGGSEKLFF.

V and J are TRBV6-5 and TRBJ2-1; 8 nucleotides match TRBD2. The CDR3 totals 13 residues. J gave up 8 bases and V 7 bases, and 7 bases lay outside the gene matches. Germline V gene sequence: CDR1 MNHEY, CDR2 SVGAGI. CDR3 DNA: TGTGCCAGCAACGAAGCGGGAGAAGATGAGCAGTTCTTC. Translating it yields CASNEAGEDEQFF.

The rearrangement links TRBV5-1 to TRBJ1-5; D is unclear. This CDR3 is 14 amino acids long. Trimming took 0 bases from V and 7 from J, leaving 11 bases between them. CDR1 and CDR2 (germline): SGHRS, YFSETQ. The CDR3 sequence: CASSLGTRGQPQHF. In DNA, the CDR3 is TGCGCCAGCAGCTTGGGGACCAGAGGGCAGCCCCAGCATTTT.

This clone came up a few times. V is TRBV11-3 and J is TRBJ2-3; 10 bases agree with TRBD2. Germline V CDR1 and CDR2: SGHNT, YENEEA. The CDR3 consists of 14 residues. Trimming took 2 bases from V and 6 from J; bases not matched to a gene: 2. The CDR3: CASSLRAGGDTQYF. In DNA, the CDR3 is TGTGCCAGCAGCTTAAGAGCGGGAGGGGATACGCAGTATTTT.

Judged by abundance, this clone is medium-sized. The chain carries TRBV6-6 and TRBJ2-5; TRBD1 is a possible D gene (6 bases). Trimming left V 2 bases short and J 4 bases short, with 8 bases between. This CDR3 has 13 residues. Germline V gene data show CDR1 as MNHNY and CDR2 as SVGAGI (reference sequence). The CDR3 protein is CASSYQGSETQYF. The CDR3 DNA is TGTGCCAGCAGTTACCAGGGGTCAGAGACCCAGTACTTC.

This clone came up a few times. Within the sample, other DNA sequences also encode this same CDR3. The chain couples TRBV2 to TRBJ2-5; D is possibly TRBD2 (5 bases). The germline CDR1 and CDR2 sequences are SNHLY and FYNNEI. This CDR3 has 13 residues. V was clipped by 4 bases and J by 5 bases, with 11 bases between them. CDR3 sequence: CASSAAPGETQYF. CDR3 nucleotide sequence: TGTGCCAGCAGTGCGGCCCCGGGGGAGACCCAGTACTTC.

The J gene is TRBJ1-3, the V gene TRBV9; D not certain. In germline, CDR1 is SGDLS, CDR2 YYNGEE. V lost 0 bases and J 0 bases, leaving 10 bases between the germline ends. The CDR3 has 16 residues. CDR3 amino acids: CASSVGHLNSGNTIYF. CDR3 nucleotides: TGTGCCAGCAGCGTAGGACACTTAAACTCTGGAAACACCATATATTTT.

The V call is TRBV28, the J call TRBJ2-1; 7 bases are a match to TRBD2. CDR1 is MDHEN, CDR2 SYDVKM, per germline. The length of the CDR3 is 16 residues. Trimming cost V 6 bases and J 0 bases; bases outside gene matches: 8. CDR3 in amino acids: CASRDPAGASYNEQFF. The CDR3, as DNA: TGTGCCAGCAGGGACCCCGCGGGAGCCTCCTACAATGAGCAGTTCTTC.

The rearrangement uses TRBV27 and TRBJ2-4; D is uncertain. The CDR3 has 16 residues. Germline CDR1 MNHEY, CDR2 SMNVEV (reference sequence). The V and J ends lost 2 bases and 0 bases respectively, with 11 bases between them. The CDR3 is CASSLRAVLAKNIQYF. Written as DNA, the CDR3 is TGTGCCAGCAGTTTACGGGCGGTTCTAGCCAAAAACATTCAGTACTTC.

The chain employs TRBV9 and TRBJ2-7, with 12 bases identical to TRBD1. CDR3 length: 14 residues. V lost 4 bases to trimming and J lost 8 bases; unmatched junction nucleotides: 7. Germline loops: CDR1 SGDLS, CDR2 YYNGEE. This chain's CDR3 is CASSQGQGASKQYF. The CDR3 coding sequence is TGTGCCAGCAGCCAGGGACAGGGGGCGAGCAAGCAGTACTTC.